One sample yielded the 5 T cell receptor beta chains listed below, sequenced in a study of OX40 agonist ivuxolimab in advanced cancers. Clones were read by immunoSEQ multiplex PCR, and TCRdb kept only the in-frame ones, dropping some. The sample lists roughly 77,000 clones, approximately 85% occurring once. Sample: CD4+ or CD8+ T cells sorted from blood, taken in a trial of the OX40 agonist ivuxolimab. These receptor sequences come from an adult with an advanced solid tumor such as melanoma, head and neck, liver or kidney cancer.

This rearrangement joins TRBV7-9 to TRBJ2-5, with 8 nucleotides matching TRBD1. The CDR3 has 14 residues. The germline V gene encodes CDR1 SEHNR and CDR2 FQNEAQ (reference sequence). The ends lost 5 bases at V and 2 bases at J; junction bases unmatched: 4. The CDR3 loop is CASSRGTGQETQYF. In DNA, the CDR3 is TGTGCCAGCAGCCGGGGGACAGGTCAAGAGACCCAGTACTTC.

The rearrangement uses TRBV19 and TRBJ2-7; perhaps TRBD1 as D (5 bases). This CDR3 is built from 11 residues. CDR1 and CDR2 from the germline V gene are LNHDA and SQIVND (reference sequence). V lost 4 bases and J lost 8, with 9 bases in between. The DNA for the CDR3 is TGTGCCAGTAGTAGGGGCTTTCAGCAGTACTTC. Translation gives CASSRGFQQYF. Filled out from reference TRBV19 and TRBJ2-7, the complete variable domain reads DGGITQSPKYLFRKEGQNVTLSCEQNLNHDAMYWYRQDPGQGLRLIYYSQIVNDFQKGDIAEGYSVSREKKESFPLTVTSAQKNPTAFYLCASSRGFQQYFGPGTRLTVT.

J is TRBJ1-2 and V is TRBV6-1, with TRBD1 as a possible D gene (5 bases). The germline V gene has CDR1 MNHNS and CDR2 SASEGT. The length of the CDR3 is 14 residues. V lost 8 bases and J lost 4, with 17 bases in between. The CDR3 loop is CASLGAGFSYGYTF. The CDR3, as DNA: TGTGCCAGCCTCGGGGCCGGATTTAGCTATGGCTACACCTTC.

The chain carries TRBV6-5 and TRBJ2-5; 7 bases agree with TRBD2. The CDR3 totals 15 residues. V was clipped by 2 bases and J by 2 bases; unmatched bases: 5. Germline V gene lookup returns CDR1 MNHEY and CDR2 SVGAGI. The CDR3 DNA reads as TGTGCCAGCAGTTACGGGGGGGGGAATCAAGAGACCCAGTACTTC. This sequence encodes CASSYGGGNQETQYF.

CDR3: CSVVGDKNTEAFF. Here the CDR3 DNA reads TGCAGCGTTGTGGGCGATAAGAACACTGAAGCTTTCTTT. The chain has TRBV29-1 and TRBJ1-1; D call uncertain. The CDR3 spans 13 residues. V lost 4 bases and J 1 base, leaving 10 bases between the germline ends. CDR1 and CDR2 from the germline V gene are SQVTM and ANQGSEA.